This TCR beta chain appears in the sequencing data of a study of cytomegalovirus exposure and HLA in healthy donors. CDR3 size: 15 residues. Trimming cost V 2 bases and J 6 bases, with 14 bases left between them. Germline V gene data show CDR1 as SGHRS and CDR2 as YFSETQ. Overall study findings and caveats: A list of 150 or so TCR beta chains associated with cytomegalovirus was given. One later analysis, an examination of the approximately 120 validation repertoires, found that first-cohort TCR clusters tended to co-occur in them.

Generated by immunoSEQ multiplex PCR, the TCRdb table keeps only in-frame clones and is missing some. The data contain approximately 300,000 clones, around 86% of them seen just once; the ten biggest clones take up around 0.8%. A word on this clone: The antigen remains undetermined.

Among the roughly 110 subjects of the validation cohort, separate from the approximately 700-subject first cohort, were the donors. Sequencing used PBMCs. The sequence derives from a woman aged 18-29 years in good health and CMV-seronegative. The V call is TRBV5-1, the J call TRBJ2-2; tentative D call: TRBD1 (5 bases). CDR3 coding DNA: TGCGCCAGCAGCTTCTCAGGGCCCCTCTCCGGGGAGCTGTTTTTT. Translated: CASSFSGPLSGELFF.